The TCR beta chain described here comes from a study of blood T cell repertoires in COVID-19. Whole-study context: Researchers got acute and convalescent COVID-19 samples from the United States, Italy and Spain. Sample material is recorded as cDNA or gDNA derived from T cells, B-cell-depleted T cells, or PBMCs.

Trimming removed 2 bases from V and 2 bases from J; junction bases left unmatched: 3. The CDR3 covers 15 residues. CDR1 SGHRS and CDR2 YFSETQ come from the germline V gene. Per the study methods: Reference gene primers were amplified, and this amplification served to estimate nucleated cell counts. Generated by immunoSEQ multiplex PCR, the TCRdb table keeps only in-frame clones and is missing some. V, J and clone size are taken as reported in that table, and D and trimming were inferred from the DNA itself. The sample carries more than 70,000 clones, around nine tenths recorded once. The TCR comes from a man aged 50 to 59 with active or convalescent COVID-19. Input material: peripheral blood. The chain carries TRBV5-1 and TRBJ2-1; 8 positions agree with TRBD2. CDR3 nucleotide sequence: TGCGCCAGCAGCTTAGCGGGGGACACCTACAATGAGCAGTTCTTC. Translated: CASSLAGDTYNEQFF.